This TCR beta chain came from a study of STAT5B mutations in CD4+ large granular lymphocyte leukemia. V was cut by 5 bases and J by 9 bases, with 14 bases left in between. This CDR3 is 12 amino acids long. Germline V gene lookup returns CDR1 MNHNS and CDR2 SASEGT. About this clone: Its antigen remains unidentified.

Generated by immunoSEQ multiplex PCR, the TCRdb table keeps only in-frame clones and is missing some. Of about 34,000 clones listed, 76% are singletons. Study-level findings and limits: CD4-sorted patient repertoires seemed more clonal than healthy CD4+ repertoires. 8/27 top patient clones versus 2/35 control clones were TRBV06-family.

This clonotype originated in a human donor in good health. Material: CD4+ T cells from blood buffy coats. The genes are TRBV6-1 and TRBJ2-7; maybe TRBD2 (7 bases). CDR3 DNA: TGTGCCAGCAGTCCCCGAGGGGGGGTGCAGTACTTC. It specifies CASSPRGGVQYF.